Listed below are T cell receptor beta chains from one sample, sequenced in a study of identical twins. TCRdb fed the 5' RACE reads into MiXCR, producing one record per CDR3 protein. This table has 200,000 to 250,000 distinct CDR3 sequences, roughly 7% appearing once. The sample also formed part of further work on yellow fever vaccine responses in identical twins.

Material: memory (CD45RO+) T cells sorted from blood. The receptors stem from a young woman in good health. Both conserved end residues are part of each CDR3. The order of the fields is J gene, clone size, V gene, D gene, CDR3 protein, CDR3 DNA. A D gene is named only where the DNA matches it firmly. Not all rows give a size; the values are once, few, many and, for expanded clones, a class.

TRBJ2-7 | many | TRBV12-3/TRBV12-4 | TRBD2 | CASSGLAGGSYEQYF | TGTGCCAGCAGTGGACTAGCGGGAGGGTCGTACGAGCAGTACTTC
TRBJ1-2 | many | TRBV5-5 | - | CASSLSGVGSYGYTF | TGTGCCAGCAGCCTCTCCGGGGTGGGGAGCTATGGCTACACCTTC
TRBJ1-5 | many | TRBV28 | TRBD1 | CASSRGTGGDQPQHF | TGTGCCAGCAGTAGAGGGACAGGAGGCGATCAGCCCCAGCATTTT
TRBJ2-1 | few | TRBV7-6 | TRBD2 | CASSLAALAGVGNEQFF | TGTGCCAGCAGCTTAGCAGCCCTAGCGGGGGTGGGCAATGAGCAGTTCTTC
TRBJ1-1 | many | TRBV28 | - | CASSLLQGGAFF | TGTGCCAGCAGTCTTTTGCAGGGAGGCGCTTTCTTT
TRBJ2-3 | many | TRBV5-1 | TRBD1 | CASAGQARISTDTQYF | TGCGCCAGCGCGGGACAGGCCCGAATTAGCACAGATACGCAGTATTTT
TRBJ1-2 | - | TRBV10-3 | - | CAISEGFSYGYTF | TGTGCCATCAGTGAGGGGTTTTCCTATGGCTACACCTTC
TRBJ2-5 | - | TRBV7-3 | TRBD2 | CAISLGREETQYF | TGTGCCATCAGCTTAGGGAGGGAAGAGACCCAGTACTTC
TRBJ2-1 | few | TRBV15 | - | CATSWKQGHEQFF | TGTGCCACCAGCTGGAAACAGGGCCATGAGCAGTTCTTC
TRBJ2-3 | - | TRBV24-1 | - | CATGPGGGSTDTQYF | TGTGCCACCGGGCCGGGGGGCGGCAGCACAGATACGCAGTATTTT
TRBJ2-3 | many | TRBV7-6 | TRBD2 | CASSFRASGRNTDTQYF | TGTGCCAGCAGCTTCCGAGCTAGCGGGAGGAACACAGATACGCAGTATTTT
TRBJ2-2 | - | TRBV5-1 | - | CASSQLTGNTGELFF | TGCGCCAGCAGCCAACTCACAGGGAACACCGGGGAGCTGTTTTTT
TRBJ2-6 | few | TRBV14 | TRBD1 | CASNRQGRANVLTF | TGTGCCAGCAACCGACAGGGGAGGGCCAACGTCCTGACTTTC
TRBJ2-1 | many | TRBV5-5 | - | CASSLGIQGYNEQFF | TGTGCCAGCAGCTTGGGGATACAGGGCTACAATGAGCAGTTCTTC
TRBJ1-1 | many | TRBV6-5 | - | CASREGVTEAFF | TGTGCCAGCAGGGAAGGTGTAACTGAAGCTTTCTTT
TRBJ2-1 | many | TRBV20-1 | - | CSARDPTLLGGNEQFF | TGCAGTGCTAGAGACCCAACCCTCCTTGGGGGCAATGAGCAGTTCTTC
TRBJ2-7 | few | TRBV7-8 | - | CASSLKVTSGYEQYF | TGTGCCAGCAGCCTAAAAGTGACGTCGGGGTACGAGCAGTACTTC
TRBJ1-6 | - | TRBV11-2 | TRBD1 | CASSLGTGHSPLHF | TGTGCCAGCAGCCTGGGGACAGGTCATTCACCCCTCCACTTT
TRBJ1-5 | - | TRBV27 | - | CASSQRQASGQPQHF | TGTGCCAGCAGTCAGCGACAGGCCTCAGGTCAGCCCCAGCATTTT
TRBJ1-2 | many | TRBV4-1 | TRBD1 | CASSQGPEGGYYGYTF | TGCGCCAGCAGCCAAGGTCCGGAAGGGGGCTACTATGGCTACACCTTC
TRBJ2-7 | - | TRBV20-1 | - | CSAQDSDYYEQYF | TGCAGTGCTCAGGATTCTGACTACTACGAGCAGTACTTC
TRBJ1-2 | many | TRBV12-3/TRBV12-4 | TRBD1 | CASSPRQGSIYGYTF | TGTGCCAGCAGTCCTAGACAGGGGAGCATCTATGGCTACACCTTC
TRBJ1-1 | - | TRBV29-1 | - | CSVVRTQNTEAFF | TGCAGCGTTGTTAGGACACAGAACACTGAAGCTTTCTTT
TRBJ2-3 | - | TRBV24-1 | TRBD1 | CATSERTGSDTQYF | TGTGCCACCAGTGAACGGACAGGGTCAGATACGCAGTATTTT
TRBJ2-5 | many | TRBV20-1 | TRBD1 | CSAEGQGGETQYF | TGCAGTGCCGAGGGACAGGGTGGCGAGACCCAGTACTTC
TRBJ2-1 | few | TRBV3-1 | TRBD2 | CASCLVIRGLASYNEQFF | TGTGCCAGCTGTTTAGTTATCCGAGGACTAGCCTCCTACAATGAGCAGTTCTTC
TRBJ1-6 | - | TRBV3-1 | - | CASSLGGGSLHF | TGTGCCAGCAGCCTCGGAGGAGGCTCCCTCCACTTT
TRBJ2-3 | - | TRBV5-5 | TRBD1 | CASTGQGFTDTQYF | TGTGCCAGCACCGGACAGGGCTTCACAGATACGCAGTATTTT
TRBJ2-1 | many | TRBV10-2 | - | CASSVAPPLNEQFF | TGCGCCAGCAGTGTTGCCCCCCCGTTGAATGAGCAGTTCTTC
TRBJ2-7 | few | TRBV28 | - | CASSTIRSSYEQYF | TGTGCCAGCAGCACTATACGGAGCTCCTACGAGCAGTACTTC
TRBJ1-1 | many | TRBV20-1 | TRBD1 | CSAGEGQWNTEAFF | TGCAGTGCTGGGGAGGGACAGTGGAACACTGAAGCTTTCTTT
TRBJ1-1 | few | TRBV20-1 | - | CSARPSLNTEAFF | TGCAGTGCTAGACCTAGCCTAAACACTGAAGCTTTCTTT
TRBJ2-1 | few | TRBV2 | TRBD1 | CASSGTGGERNEQFF | TGTGCCAGCAGCGGGACAGGGGGCGAGAGAAATGAGCAGTTCTTC